This TCR beta chain was documented in a study of beta chain features in type 1 diabetes. Overall study context: Healthy donors, compared against patients, showed similar age, gender and cell yields. General study results and limits: Reduced insertions and increased deletions marked VDJ junctions in type 1 diabetes patients. Healthy donors had naive, central memory and Treg TCRB repertoires that appeared less similar than those seen among patients. In every one of the four CD4+ subsets, TCRB CDR3s were moderately but significantly shorter in Type 1 diabetes patients.

This clone has just a few counts. Its specificity is not known. The study reverse transcribed the entire isolated RNA, so it sequenced expressed TCRB transcripts. Repertoires were generated with immunoSEQ multiplex PCR, while TCRdb's copy carries only in-frame clones and drops some. The sample carries 350,000 to 400,000 clones, around 15% recorded once. The CDR3 is made up of 12 amino acids. CDR1 and CDR2 (germline): SNHLY, FYNNEI. The V end lost 5 bases, the J end lost 5 bases, and 9 bases lay between the germline ends. V usage is TRBV2 and J usage is TRBJ2-5; weak D call: TRBD2 (5 bases). The sequence was collected from a woman aged 18-30 years in good health. Material for sequencing was naive CD4+ T cells from blood. The CDR3 DNA is TGTGCCAGCAGTCGGGATATGGAGACCCAGTACTTC. As protein: CASSRDMETQYF.